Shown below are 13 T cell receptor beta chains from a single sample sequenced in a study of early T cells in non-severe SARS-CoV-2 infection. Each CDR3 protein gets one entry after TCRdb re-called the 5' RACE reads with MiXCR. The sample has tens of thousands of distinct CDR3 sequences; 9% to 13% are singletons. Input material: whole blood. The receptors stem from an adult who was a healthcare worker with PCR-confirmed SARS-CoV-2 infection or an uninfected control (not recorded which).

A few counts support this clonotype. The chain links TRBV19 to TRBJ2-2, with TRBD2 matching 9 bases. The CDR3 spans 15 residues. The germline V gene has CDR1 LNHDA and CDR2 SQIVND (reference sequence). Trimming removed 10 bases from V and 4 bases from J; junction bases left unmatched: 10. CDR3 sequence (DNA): TGTGCCACCGCTAGCGGGGTAGGGGTCACCGGGGAGCTGTTTTTT. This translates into CATASGVGVTGELFF.

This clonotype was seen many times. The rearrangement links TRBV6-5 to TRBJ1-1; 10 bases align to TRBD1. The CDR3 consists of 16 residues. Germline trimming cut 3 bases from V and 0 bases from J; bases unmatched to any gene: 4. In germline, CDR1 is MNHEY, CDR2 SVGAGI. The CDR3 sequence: CASSYSGQGMNTEAFF. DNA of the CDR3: TGTGCCAGCAGTTATTCGGGACAGGGGATGAACACTGAAGCTTTCTTT.

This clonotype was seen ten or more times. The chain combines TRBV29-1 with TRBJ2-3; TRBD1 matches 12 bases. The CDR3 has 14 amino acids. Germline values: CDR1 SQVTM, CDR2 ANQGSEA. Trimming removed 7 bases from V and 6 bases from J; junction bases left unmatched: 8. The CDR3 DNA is TGCAGCGCTCGCTCGGGACAGGGGGCTGATACGCAGTATTTT. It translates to CSARSGQGADTQYF.

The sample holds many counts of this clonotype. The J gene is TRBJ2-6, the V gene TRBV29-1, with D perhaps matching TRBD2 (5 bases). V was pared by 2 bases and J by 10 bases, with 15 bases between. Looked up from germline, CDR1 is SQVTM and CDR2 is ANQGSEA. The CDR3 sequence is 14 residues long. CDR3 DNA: TGCAGCGTTGAACTCGGGATCAAACCTAACGTCCTGACTTTC. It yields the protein CSVELGIKPNVLTF.

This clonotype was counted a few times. Here the CDR3 reads CASTPGLYNEQFF. CDR3 nucleotides: TGTGCCAGCACCCCAGGGCTATACAATGAGCAGTTCTTC. The chain joins TRBV14 to TRBJ2-1; maybe TRBD1 (5 bases). Trimming pared 7 bases from V and 4 bases from J, leaving 11 bases between. The CDR3 extends over 13 amino acids. CDR1 and CDR2 (germline): SGHDN, FVKESK. The full variable domain, rest sourced from reference TRBV14 and TRBJ2-1, is EAGVTQFPSHSVIEKGQTVTLRCDPISGHDNLYWYRRVMGKEIKFLLHFVKESKQDESGMPNNRFLAERTGGTYSTLKVQPAELEDSGVYFCASTPGLYNEQFFGPGTRLTVL.

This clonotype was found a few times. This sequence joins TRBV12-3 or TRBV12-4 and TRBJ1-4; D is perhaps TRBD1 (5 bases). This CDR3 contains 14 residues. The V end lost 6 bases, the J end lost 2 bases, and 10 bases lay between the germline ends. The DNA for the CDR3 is TGTGCCAGCAGGCGTGGGGCGACTAATGAAAAACTGTTTTTT. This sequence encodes CASRRGATNEKLFF.

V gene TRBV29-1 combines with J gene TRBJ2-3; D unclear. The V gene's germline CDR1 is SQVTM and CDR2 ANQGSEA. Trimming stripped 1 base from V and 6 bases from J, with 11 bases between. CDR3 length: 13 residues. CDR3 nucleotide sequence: TGCAGCGTTGAAGCCGCCACTACGGATACGCAGTATTTT. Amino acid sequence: CSVEAATTDTQYF.

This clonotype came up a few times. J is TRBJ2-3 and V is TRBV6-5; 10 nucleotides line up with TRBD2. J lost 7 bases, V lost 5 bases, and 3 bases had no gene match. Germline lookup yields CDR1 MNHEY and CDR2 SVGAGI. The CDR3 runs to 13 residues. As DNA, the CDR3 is TGTGCCAGCAGTAGCGGGAGGGCGAATACGCAGTATTTT. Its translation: CASSSGRANTQYF.

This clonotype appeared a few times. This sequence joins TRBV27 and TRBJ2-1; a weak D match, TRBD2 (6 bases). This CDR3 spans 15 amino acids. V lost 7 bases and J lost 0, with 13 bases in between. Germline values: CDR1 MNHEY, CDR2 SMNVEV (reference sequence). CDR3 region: CASTPSASSYNEQFF. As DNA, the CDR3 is TGTGCCAGCACCCCTAGCGCTAGCTCCTACAATGAGCAGTTCTTC.

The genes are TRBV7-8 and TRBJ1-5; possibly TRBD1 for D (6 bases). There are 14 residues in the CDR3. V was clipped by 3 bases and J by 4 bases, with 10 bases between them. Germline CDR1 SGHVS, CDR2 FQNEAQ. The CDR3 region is CASSLDSRNQPQHF. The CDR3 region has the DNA TGTGCCAGCAGCTTGGACAGCCGAAATCAGCCCCAGCATTTT.

The CDR3 here is CASSQRLAGGRYNEQFF. The CDR3 DNA sequence: TGCGCCAGCAGCCAACGACTAGCGGGGGGTCGGTACAATGAGCAGTTCTTC. V usage is TRBV4-1 and J usage is TRBJ2-1, with 13 bases fitting TRBD2. V was clipped by 2 bases and J by 4 bases; unmatched bases: 5. CDR3 length: 17 residues. Germline V lookup: CDR1 MGHRA, CDR2 YSYEKL.

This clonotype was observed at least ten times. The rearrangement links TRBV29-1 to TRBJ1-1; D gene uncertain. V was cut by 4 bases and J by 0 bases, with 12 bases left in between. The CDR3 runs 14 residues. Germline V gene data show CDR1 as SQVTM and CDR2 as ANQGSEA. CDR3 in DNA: TGCAGCGTTGCAGCATACGGAATGAACACTGAAGCTTTCTTT. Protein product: CSVAAYGMNTEAFF.

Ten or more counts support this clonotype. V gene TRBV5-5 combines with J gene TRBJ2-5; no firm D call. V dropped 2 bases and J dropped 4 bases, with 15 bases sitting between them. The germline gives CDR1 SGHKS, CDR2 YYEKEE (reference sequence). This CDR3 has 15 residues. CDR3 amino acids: CASSLVAGPRETQYF. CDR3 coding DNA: TGTGCCAGCAGCTTAGTTGCCGGACCGAGAGAGACCCAGTACTTC.